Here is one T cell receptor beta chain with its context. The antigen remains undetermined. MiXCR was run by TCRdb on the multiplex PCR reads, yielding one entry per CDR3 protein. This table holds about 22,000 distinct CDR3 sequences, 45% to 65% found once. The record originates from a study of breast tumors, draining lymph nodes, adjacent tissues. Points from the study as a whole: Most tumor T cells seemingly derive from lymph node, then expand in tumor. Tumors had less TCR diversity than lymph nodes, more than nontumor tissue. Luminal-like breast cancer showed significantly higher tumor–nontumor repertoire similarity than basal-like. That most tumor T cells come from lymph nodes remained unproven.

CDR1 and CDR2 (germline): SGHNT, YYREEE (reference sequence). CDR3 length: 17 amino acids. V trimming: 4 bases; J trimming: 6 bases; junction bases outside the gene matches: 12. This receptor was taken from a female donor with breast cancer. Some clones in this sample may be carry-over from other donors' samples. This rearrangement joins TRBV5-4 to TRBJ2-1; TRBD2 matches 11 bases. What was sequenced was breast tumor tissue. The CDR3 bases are TGTGCCAGCAGCACGGTAGCGGGGGGGCAAGGGGGCAATGAGCAGTTCTTC. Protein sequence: CASSTVAGGQGGNEQFF.